Presented here are 30 T cell receptor beta chains from one specimen sequenced in a study of blood T cell repertoires in COVID-19. Only in-frame clones appear in the TCRdb table, and some are missing; sequencing was by immunoSEQ multiplex PCR. The sample has under 200,000 clones, 84% seen once. Sequenced sample: PBMCs or T cells enriched from blood (not recorded which). These receptors were obtained from a man between 50 and 59 years old who had recovered from COVID-19.

V usage is TRBV9 and J usage is TRBJ1-6; D is possibly TRBD1 (5 bases). Germline V gene lookup returns CDR1 SGDLS and CDR2 YYNGEE. V gave up 3 bases and J gave up 7 bases, with 17 bases separating them. This CDR3 is 16 amino acids long. The CDR3 spells CASSETAAGSNSPLHF. In DNA form, the CDR3 reads TGTGCCAGCAGCGAAACCGCTGCAGGGTCAAATTCACCCCTCCACTTT.

This chain links TRBV7-9 with TRBJ2-1; D might be TRBD2 (6 bases). The CDR3 covers 18 residues. Germline CDR1 and CDR2: SEHNR and FQNEAQ (reference sequence). V dropped 2 bases and J dropped 5 bases, with 22 bases sitting between them. CDR3 sequence (DNA): TGTGCCAGCAGCTTATACCCCCCGCGCGGGGCGGCCCACAATGAGCAGTTCTTC. Amino acid sequence: CASSLYPPRGAAHNEQFF.

About this clone itself: A junction boundary mismatches the germline segment, possibly from a read error. The chain links TRBV2 to TRBJ2-3; TRBD2 agrees at 9 bases. In germline, CDR1 is SNHLY, CDR2 FYNNEI. The CDR3 totals 13 residues. CDR3: CASSTSGTSPDLF. DNA of the CDR3: TGTGCCAGCAGTACCTCCGGGACTAGCCCCGATCTTTTT.

The chain uses TRBV5-3 and TRBJ1-2; D remains unclear. TRBV5-3 has ORF status, its function being uncertain. Trimming shortened V by 0 bases and J by 4 bases, and 10 bases separated the two germline ends. The CDR3 length is 14 residues. As DNA, the CDR3 is TGTGCCAGAAGCTTGGATACAGTTTTCTATGGCTACACCTTC. Its protein is CARSLDTVFYGYTF.

Only a few counts were recorded for this clone. This sequence joins TRBV27 and TRBJ2-3; maybe TRBD1 (6 bases). This CDR3 region has 15 residues. V was trimmed by 0 bases and J by 8 bases, leaving 15 bases between them. The germline gives CDR1 MNHEY, CDR2 SMNVEV (reference sequence). Here the CDR3 reads CASSLSLGAIITQYF. In DNA, the CDR3 is TGTGCCAGCAGTTTATCGTTGGGGGCTATTATTACGCAGTATTTT.

V usage is TRBV20-1 and J usage is TRBJ1-5; D gene ambiguous. Germline CDR1 DFQATT, CDR2 SNEGSKA (reference sequence). The CDR3 covers 14 residues. V lost 3 bases and J lost 4, with 13 bases in between. The CDR3 here is CSASGHSLNQPQHF. The DNA for the CDR3 is TGCAGTGCTAGTGGGCACAGCCTTAATCAGCCCCAGCATTTT.

This rearrangement joins TRBV5-1 to TRBJ1-1; D gene ambiguous. The CDR3 contains 16 residues. Germline values: CDR1 SGHRS, CDR2 YFSETQ. V was cut by 4 bases and J by 4 bases, with 20 bases left in between. CDR3 coding DNA: TGCGCCAGCAGCGTGGGCTTCCGGGGTAAGGGCACTGAAGCTTTCTTT. It codes for CASSVGFRGKGTEAFF.

The gene calls are TRBV4-3 and TRBJ2-2; TRBD2 might be the D (5 bases). This CDR3 spans 18 amino acids. CDR1 LGHNA and CDR2 YSLEER come from the germline V gene. Trimming cost V 0 bases and J 5 bases, with 19 bases left between them. CDR3 bases: TGCGCCAGCAGCCAAGATCGGTGGACGGGATTCTGGACCGGGGAGCTGTTTTTT. It yields the protein CASSQDRWTGFWTGELFF.

The V gene is TRBV7-9, the J gene TRBJ2-7, with TRBD1 matching 9 bases. V was clipped by 5 bases and J by 5 bases; unmatched bases: 10. The germline gives CDR1 SEHNR, CDR2 FQNEAQ (reference sequence). This CDR3 is built from 15 residues. The CDR3 spells CASSPQGQGNHEQYF. The CDR3 region has the DNA TGTGCCAGCAGCCCTCAGGGACAGGGAAACCACGAGCAGTACTTC.

This clone is a singleton in its sample. The rearrangement links TRBV5-5 to TRBJ2-7; 10 nucleotides align to TRBD1. This CDR3 has 16 residues. The germline V gene has CDR1 SGHKS and CDR2 YYEKEE (reference sequence). The J segment lost 0 bases and the V segment lost 3 bases, leaving 6 bases of the junction unmatched. CDR3 nucleotide sequence: TGTGCCAGCAGCTCCCTGGGACAGGGGATCTCCTACGAGCAGTACTTC. Protein sequence: CASSSLGQGISYEQYF.

This clone was recorded once. The chain has TRBV7-9 and TRBJ2-7; the D gene is possibly TRBD2 (5 bases). This CDR3 has 15 amino acids. Germline assignment: CDR1 SEHNR and CDR2 FQNEAQ (reference sequence). Trimming cost V 3 bases and J 3 bases, with 15 bases left between them. CDR3: CASSLADYWDYEQYF. CDR3 DNA: TGTGCCAGCAGCTTGGCAGACTACTGGGACTACGAGCAGTACTTC. The entire variable domain, with the rest obtained from reference TRBV7-9 and TRBJ2-7, is as follows: DTGVSQNPRHKITKRGQNVTFRCDPISEHNRLYWYRQTLGQGPEFLTYFQNEAQLEKSRLLSDRFSAERPKGSFSTLEIQRTEQGDSAMYLCASSLADYWDYEQYFGPGTRLTVT.

J is TRBJ1-1 and V is TRBV15; D unresolved. Germline V lookup: CDR1 LNHNV, CDR2 YYDKDF (reference sequence). This CDR3 region has 15 residues. Deletions cut 0 bases from V and 0 bases from J, with 8 bases between. The CDR3 DNA is TGTGCCACCAGCAGAGAAAGAACAGTGAACACTGAAGCTTTCTTT. This encodes CATSRERTVNTEAFF.

The chain combines TRBV6-1 with TRBJ1-2; D possibly corresponds to TRBD1 (6 bases). The CDR3 runs 12 residues. The ends were cut back, 3 bases at V and 8 bases at J, with 10 bases in the middle. Germline V CDR1 and CDR2: MNHNS, SASEGT. CDR3 sequence: CASSEWGRGYTF. In DNA, the CDR3 is TGTGCCAGCAGTGAGTGGGGGCGCGGCTACACCTTC.

The chain is built from TRBV18 and TRBJ1-3; D is ambiguous. The CDR3 is made up of 16 amino acids. Germline loops: CDR1 KGHSH, CDR2 LQKENI. Trimming took 6 bases from V and 0 from J, leaving 15 bases between them. CDR3 nucleotide sequence: TGTGCCAGCTCCACCAATAACCAGATCTCTGGAAACACCATATATTTT. It is translated as CASSTNNQISGNTIYF.

The rearrangement links TRBV6-5 to TRBJ2-3; D remains ambiguous. V lost 7 bases and J lost 7, with 12 bases in between. This CDR3 comprises 12 residues. The germline V gene encodes CDR1 MNHEY and CDR2 SVGAGI. CDR3 bases: TGTGCCAGCACTCAACCCCCTAATACGCAGTATTTT. It codes for CASTQPPNTQYF.

This chain uses TRBV9 with TRBJ2-1, with TRBD2 matching 11 bases. The length of the CDR3 is 17 residues. The V gene end was trimmed by 4 bases and the J gene end by 6 bases; junction bases not matched to a gene: 12. Germline CDR1 reads SGDLS; CDR2 reads YYNGEE. CDR3 loop: CASSPRLTSGARNEQFF. Written as DNA, the CDR3 is TGTGCCAGCAGCCCACGCCTGACTAGCGGGGCCCGCAATGAGCAGTTCTTC. The full variable domain, rest sourced from reference TRBV9 and TRBJ2-1, is DSGVTQTPKHLITATGQRVTLRCSPRSGDLSVYWYQQSLDQGLQFLIQYYNGEERAKGNILERFSAQQFPDLHSELNLSSLELGDSALYFCASSPRLTSGARNEQFFGPGTRLTVL.

V and J are TRBV7-2 and TRBJ2-3; 8 bases are a match to TRBD1. Trimming cost V 6 bases and J 0 bases; bases outside gene matches: 2. The CDR3 runs to 14 residues. Germline CDR1 is SGHTA and CDR2 is FQGNSA. The CDR3 reads CASRTGGSTDTQYF. The CDR3 DNA reads as TGTGCCAGCAGAACAGGGGGAAGCACAGATACGCAGTATTTT.

This clone was counted a single time. This chain uses TRBV4-2 with TRBJ1-6; possibly TRBD1 for D (5 bases). The CDR3 extends over 16 amino acids. Between the trimmed V and J ends, which lost 1 base and 7 bases, there was a span of 14 bases. Germline V CDR1 and CDR2: LGHNA, YNFKEQ. The chain's CDR3 is CASSQALTETNSPLHF. The CDR3 DNA is TGTGCCAGCAGCCAAGCCCTGACAGAAACAAATTCACCCCTCCACTTT.

V usage is TRBV2 and J usage is TRBJ1-1; the match to TRBD1 covers 7 bases. With V trimmed by 10 bases and J by 1 base, 6 bases remained unmatched. Germline CDR1 and CDR2: SNHLY and FYNNEI. This CDR3 is built from 13 residues. DNA of the CDR3: TGTGCCATTAACAGGGGACGGAACACTGAAGCTTTCTTT. This codes for CAINRGRNTEAFF.

The rearrangement links TRBV7-9 to TRBJ2-3, with D tentatively TRBD2 (5 bases). The V and J ends lost 1 base and 4 bases respectively, with 18 bases between them. The germline CDR1 and CDR2 sequences are SEHNR and FQNEAQ (reference sequence). The CDR3 contains 17 residues. Here the CDR3 reads CASSLVILLLGADTQYF. The CDR3 coding sequence is TGTGCCAGCAGCTTAGTAATCCTCCTGCTGGGAGCAGATACGCAGTATTTT.

The J gene is TRBJ1-5, the V gene TRBV5-1; the match to TRBD1 covers 7 bases. The J segment lost 1 base and the V segment lost 4 bases, leaving 2 bases of the junction unmatched. The germline CDR1 and CDR2 sequences are SGHRS and YFSETQ. The CDR3 runs 14 residues. The CDR3 DNA sequence: TGCGCCAGCAGCACAGGGGAAAGCAATCAGCCCCAGCATTTT. Translated, it gives CASSTGESNQPQHF.

This sequence joins TRBV6-5 and TRBJ2-2, with TRBD1 as a possible D gene (7 bases). Per the germline V gene, CDR1 is MNHEY and CDR2 is SVGAGI. V lost 2 bases and J lost 4, with 14 bases in between. The CDR3 totals 16 residues. The CDR3 sequence: CASSYGRGDITGELFF. The CDR3 nucleotides read TGTGCCAGCAGTTACGGCAGGGGGGACATCACCGGGGAGCTGTTTTTT.

The chain carries TRBV20-1 and TRBJ1-6; the D gene is possibly TRBD1 (5 bases). V dropped 4 bases and J dropped 4 bases, with 11 bases sitting between them. From germline, CDR1 is DFQATT and CDR2 SNEGSKA (reference sequence). The CDR3 contains 14 residues. This CDR3 is CSAIEQAYNSPLHF. CDR3 DNA sequence: TGCAGTGCTATTGAACAGGCTTATAATTCACCCCTCCACTTT.

The genes are TRBV2 and TRBJ2-3; 10 positions agree with TRBD1. Germline V lookup: CDR1 SNHLY, CDR2 FYNNEI. Trimming removed 4 bases from V and 4 bases from J; junction bases left unmatched: 2. The CDR3 totals 14 residues. The CDR3 DNA sequence: TGTGCCAGCAGTGGGACAGGGGGTGCAGATACGCAGTATTTT. Its protein product is CASSGTGGADTQYF.

The rearrangement links TRBV19 to TRBJ2-1; 9 bases map to TRBD1. From germline, CDR1 is LNHDA and CDR2 SQIVND (reference sequence). J was trimmed by 7 bases and V by 3 bases; bases with no gene match: 7. CDR3 length: 15 amino acids. The CDR3 spells CASSMGTGKGNEQFF. The DNA of the CDR3 is TGTGCCAGTAGTATGGGGACAGGGAAGGGAAATGAGCAGTTCTTC.

The gene calls are TRBV4-3 and TRBJ2-5; D is possibly TRBD1 (5 bases). The CDR3 runs 18 residues. Looked up from germline, CDR1 is LGHNA and CDR2 is YSLEER. The V gene lost 1 base and the J gene lost 5 bases, with 23 bases spanning the gap. The CDR3 sequence is CASSQGRLRQGGLETQYF. Written as DNA, the CDR3 is TGCGCCAGCAGCCAAGGCCGGCTAAGGCAGGGCGGTTTGGAGACCCAGTACTTC.

The rearrangement uses TRBV7-2 and TRBJ2-3; 11 bases align to TRBD2. V shed 5 bases, J shed 4 bases, and the junction held 8 bases outside the gene matches. This CDR3 has 16 amino acids. Germline CDR1 is SGHTA and CDR2 is FQGNSA. Here the CDR3 reads CASSPGNSGGADTQYF. In DNA, the CDR3 is TGTGCCAGCAGCCCGGGTAATAGCGGGGGGGCAGATACGCAGTATTTT.

This rearrangement joins TRBV27 to TRBJ1-1; perhaps TRBD1 as D (6 bases). The ends were cut back, 4 bases at V and 6 bases at J, with 24 bases in the middle. This CDR3 contains 17 residues. Germline V gene lookup returns CDR1 MNHEY and CDR2 SMNVEV (reference sequence). In DNA form, the CDR3 reads TGTGCCAGCAGTTCCACACGGGACACCGTATGGGCACCTGAAGCTTTCTTT. Protein product: CASSSTRDTVWAPEAFF.

This chain uses TRBV6-5 with TRBJ1-1, with D tentatively TRBD1 (6 bases). Trimming stripped 5 bases from V and 6 bases from J, with 10 bases between. In germline, CDR1 is MNHEY, CDR2 SVGAGI. The CDR3 has 12 residues. As DNA, the CDR3 is TGTGCCAGCAGTCGAGGGGGATCTGAAGCTTTCTTT. Encoded protein: CASSRGGSEAFF.

Remarks on this clone: Other DNA sequences in this specimen translate into the identical CDR3. The chain recombines TRBV2 with TRBJ1-5; D unclear. The V gene's germline CDR1 is SNHLY and CDR2 FYNNEI. The CDR3 contains 13 residues. The V and J ends lost 1 base and 4 bases respectively, with 5 bases between them. The CDR3 loop reads CASSEGRNQPQHF. The CDR3 nucleotides are TGTGCCAGCAGTGAAGGCCGGAATCAGCCCCAGCATTTT.